This T cell receptor (beta chain) was captured by sequencing in a study of monozygotic twins with cystic fibrosis. Study information: Libraries were built from roughly 2.8 micrograms of fragmented DNA using around 14 PCR cycles. Study-level results: Monozygotic CF twin pairs shared significantly more nucleotide-identical clonotypes than unrelated CF individuals did. No link emerged between shared CDR3 counts and age, concordance or severity. The repertoire was suggested to be naive-dominated, clonality median about 0.0095.

TCRdb's table, derived via immunoSEQ multiplex PCR, lists solely in-frame clones and lacks some. The table lists some 17,000 clones, approximately 96% of them singletons. Worth noting for this clone: Its target is not known.

The sequence was obtained from a girl under 10 years old with cystic fibrosis. Input material: blood.

The DNA of the CDR3 is TGCAGTGCTACTAATCCGGAGACCCAGTACTTC. Protein: CSATNPETQYF. The chain uses TRBV20-1 and TRBJ2-5, with D unresolved. This CDR3 is built from 11 residues. The germline CDR1 and CDR2 sequences are DFQATT and SNEGSKA (reference sequence). The V and J ends lost 4 bases and 5 bases respectively, with 8 bases between them.